The 10 T cell receptor beta chains in this list originate from one sample, sequenced in a study of control samples from healthy donors and cancer patients. Method: immunoSEQ multiplex PCR; TCRdb's copy keeps in-frame clones and lacks some. This sample has 400,000 to 450,000 clones, with about 93% found just once. The sample comprised PBMCs. The receptors shown here come from a middle-aged man with head and neck cancer.

This chain uses TRBV5-1 with TRBJ2-7, with TRBD2 matching over 10 bases. V dropped 0 bases and J dropped 5; count of bases not matched to a gene: 8. Germline assignment: CDR1 SGHRS and CDR2 YFSETQ. This CDR3 has 16 amino acids. Here the CDR3 reads CASSLGFSGGSHEQYF. CDR3 nucleotides: TGCGCCAGCAGCTTGGGTTTTAGCGGGGGGTCCCACGAGCAGTACTTC.

V and J are TRBV30 and TRBJ2-5; D is ambiguous. The CDR3 runs to 11 residues. Germline CDR1 is GTSNPN and CDR2 is SVGIG (reference sequence). The ends were cut back, 5 bases at V and 5 bases at J, with 9 bases in the middle. Written as DNA, the CDR3 is TGTGCCTGGGACGGTGGGGAGACCCAGTACTTC. Residues: CAWDGGETQYF.

J is TRBJ2-5 and V is TRBV11-2; D remains ambiguous. Deletions cut 5 bases from V and 4 bases from J, with 5 bases between. Germline assignment: CDR1 SGHAT and CDR2 FQNNGV. The CDR3 length is 11 residues. The CDR3 nucleotides read TGTGCCAGCAGCGCCCGAGAGACCCAGTACTTC. This codes for CASSARETQYF.

The V and J genes are TRBV10-3 and TRBJ2-1; 11 bases are shared with TRBD2. With V trimmed by 8 bases and J by 5 bases, 5 bases remained unmatched. CDR3 size: 14 residues. In germline, CDR1 is ENHRY, CDR2 SYGVKD. CDR3 amino acids: CAIHSGRADNEQFF. CDR3 nucleotides: TGTGCCATCCATAGCGGGAGGGCCGACAATGAGCAGTTCTTC.

This rearrangement joins TRBV7-3 to TRBJ2-1, with 7 bases aligning to TRBD2. Unmatched junction bases numbered 5, after V lost 5 bases and J lost 1 base. The V gene's germline CDR1 is SGHTA and CDR2 FQGTGA. The CDR3 spans 15 residues. CDR3 residues: CASSQRGGSYNEQFF. As DNA, the CDR3 is TGTGCCAGCAGCCAACGCGGGGGTTCCTACAATGAGCAGTTCTTC.

This sequence joins TRBV7-9 and TRBJ1-3; D call uncertain. V was pared by 5 bases and J by 5 bases, with 13 bases between. Germline V gene sequence: CDR1 SEHNR, CDR2 FQNEAQ (reference sequence). This CDR3 is built from 14 residues. The CDR3 DNA follows: TGTGCCAGCAGCCCAACCGGGAACAGAAACACCATATATTTT. This codes for CASSPTGNRNTIYF. The whole variable domain, remainder taken from reference TRBV7-9 and TRBJ1-3, is DTGVSQNPRHKITKRGQNVTFRCDPISEHNRLYWYRQTLGQGPEFLTYFQNEAQLEKSRLLSDRFSAERPKGSFSTLEIQRTEQGDSAMYLCASSPTGNRNTIYFGEGSWLTVV.

The CDR3 reads CASSYSGREDIQYF. In DNA, the CDR3 is TGTGCCAGCAGTTACTCGGGCAGGGAGGACATTCAGTACTTC. The chain employs TRBV6-2 or TRBV6-3 and TRBJ2-4, with a tentative D call TRBD2 (6 bases). V was cut by 0 bases and J by 8 bases, with 11 bases left in between. Germline CDR1 and CDR2: MNHEY and SVGEGT. This CDR3 has 14 amino acids.

V gene TRBV14 combines with J gene TRBJ2-7; 9 nucleotides line up with TRBD2. Trimming took 4 bases from V and 2 from J; bases not matched to a gene: 9. CDR3 length: 16 amino acids. Germline values: CDR1 SGHDN, CDR2 FVKESK. CDR3 nucleotides: TGTGCCAGCAGCCGAGGGGGACTAGCAAAGGCCTACGAGCAGTACTTC. As protein: CASSRGGLAKAYEQYF.

J is TRBJ1-3 and V is TRBV10-1; D is undetermined. The CDR3 covers 17 residues. Looked up from germline, CDR1 is WNHNN and CDR2 is SYGVQD (reference sequence). The V end was cut by 0 bases, the J end by 3 bases, with 15 bases between. CDR3 loop: CASSESIGPESGNTIYF. The CDR3, as DNA: TGCGCCAGCAGTGAGTCGATAGGACCCGAAAGTGGAAACACCATATATTTT.

The V and J genes are TRBV19 and TRBJ2-2; 7 positions match TRBD2. Germline CDR1 and CDR2: LNHDA and SQIVND (reference sequence). The CDR3 covers 15 residues. V trimming: 1 base; J trimming: 3 bases; junction bases outside the gene matches: 2. CDR3 bases: TGTGCCAGTAGTATAGCTAGCGGATACACCGGGGAGCTGTTTTTT. Translation: CASSIASGYTGELFF.